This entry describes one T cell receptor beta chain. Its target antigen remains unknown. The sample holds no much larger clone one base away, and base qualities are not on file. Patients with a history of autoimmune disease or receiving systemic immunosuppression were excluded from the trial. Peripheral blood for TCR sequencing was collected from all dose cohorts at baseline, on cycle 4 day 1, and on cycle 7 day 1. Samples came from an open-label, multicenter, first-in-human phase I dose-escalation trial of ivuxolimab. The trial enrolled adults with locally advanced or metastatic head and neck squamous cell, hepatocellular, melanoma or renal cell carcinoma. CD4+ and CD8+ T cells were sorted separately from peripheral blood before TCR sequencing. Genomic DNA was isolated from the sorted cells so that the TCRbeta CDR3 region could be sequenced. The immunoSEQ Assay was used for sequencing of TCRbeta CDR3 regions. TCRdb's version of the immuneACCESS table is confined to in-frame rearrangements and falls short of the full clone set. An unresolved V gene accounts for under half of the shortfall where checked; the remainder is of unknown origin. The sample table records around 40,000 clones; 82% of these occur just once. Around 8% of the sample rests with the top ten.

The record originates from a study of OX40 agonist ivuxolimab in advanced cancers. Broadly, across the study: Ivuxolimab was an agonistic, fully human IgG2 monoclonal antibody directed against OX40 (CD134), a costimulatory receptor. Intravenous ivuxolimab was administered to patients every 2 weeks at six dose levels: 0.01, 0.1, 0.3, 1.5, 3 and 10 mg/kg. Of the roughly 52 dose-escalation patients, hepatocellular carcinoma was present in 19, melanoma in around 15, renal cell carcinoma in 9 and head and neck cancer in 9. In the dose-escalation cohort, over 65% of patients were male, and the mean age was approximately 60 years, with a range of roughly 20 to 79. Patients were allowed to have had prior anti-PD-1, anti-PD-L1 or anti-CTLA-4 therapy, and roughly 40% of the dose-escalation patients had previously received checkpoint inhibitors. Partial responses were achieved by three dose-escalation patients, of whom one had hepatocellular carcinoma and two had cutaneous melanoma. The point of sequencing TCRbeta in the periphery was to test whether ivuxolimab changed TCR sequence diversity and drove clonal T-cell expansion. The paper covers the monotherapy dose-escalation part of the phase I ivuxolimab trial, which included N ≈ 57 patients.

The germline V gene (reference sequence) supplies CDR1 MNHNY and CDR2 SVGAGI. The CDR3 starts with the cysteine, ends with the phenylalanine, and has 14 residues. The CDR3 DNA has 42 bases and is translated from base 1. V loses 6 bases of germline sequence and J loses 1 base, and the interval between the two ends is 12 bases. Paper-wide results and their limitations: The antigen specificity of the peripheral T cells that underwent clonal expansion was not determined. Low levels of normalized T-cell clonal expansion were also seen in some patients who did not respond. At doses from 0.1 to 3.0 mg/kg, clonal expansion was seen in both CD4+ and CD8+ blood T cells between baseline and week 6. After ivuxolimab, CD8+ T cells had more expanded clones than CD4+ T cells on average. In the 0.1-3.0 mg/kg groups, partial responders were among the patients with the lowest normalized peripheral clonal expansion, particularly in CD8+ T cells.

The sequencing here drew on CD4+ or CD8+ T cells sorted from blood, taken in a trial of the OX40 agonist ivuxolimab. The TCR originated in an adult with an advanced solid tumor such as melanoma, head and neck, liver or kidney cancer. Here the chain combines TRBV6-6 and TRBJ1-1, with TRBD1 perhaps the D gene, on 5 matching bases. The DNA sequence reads TGTGCCAGCAGACTGGGGGGGGAGAACACTGAAGCTTTCTTT. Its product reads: CASRLGGENTEAFF.